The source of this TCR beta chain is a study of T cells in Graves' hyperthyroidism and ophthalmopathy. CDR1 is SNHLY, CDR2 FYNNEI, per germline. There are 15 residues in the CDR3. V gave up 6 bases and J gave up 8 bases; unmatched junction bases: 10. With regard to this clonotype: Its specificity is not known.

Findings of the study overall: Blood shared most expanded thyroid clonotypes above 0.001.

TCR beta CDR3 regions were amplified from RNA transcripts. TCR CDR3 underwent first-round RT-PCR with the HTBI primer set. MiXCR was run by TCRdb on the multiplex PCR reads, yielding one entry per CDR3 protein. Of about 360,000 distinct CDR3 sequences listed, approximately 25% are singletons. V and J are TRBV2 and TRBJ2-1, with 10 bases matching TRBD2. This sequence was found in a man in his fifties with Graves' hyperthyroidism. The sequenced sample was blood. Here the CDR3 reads CASSGPSGGVDEQFF. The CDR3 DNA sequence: TGTGCCAGCAGCGGCCCAAGCGGGGGGGTTGATGAGCAGTTCTTC.